This record concerns one T cell receptor beta chain sequence. This sample is drawn from a study of shared clonotypes between healthy human individuals. Study-wide context: The plates for each donor numbered three CD4 naive, three CD4 memory, two CD8 naive and one CD8 memory.

Researchers divided each subset's genomic DNA evenly across several immunoSEQ plates. Measured with immunoSEQ multiplex PCR; TCRdb has only the in-frame clones, and not every one. The repertoire includes 1.5 million to 2.5 million clones, around 96% of them detected once, and 1% to 1.5% sits in the top ten. Naive CD8 cells comprised CD45RO-negative, CCR7-positively selected cells, excluding terminally differentiated effector memory CD45RA+ cells. The germline gives CDR1 PRHDT, CDR2 FYEKMQ (reference sequence). The ends were cut back, 2 bases at V and 5 bases at J, with 7 bases in the middle. The CDR3 consists of 12 residues.

Sequenced input: naive CD8+ T cells sorted from blood. The clonotype comes from a man between 18 and 35 years old in good health. The chain couples TRBV13 to TRBJ2-7; D is undetermined. The CDR3 loop reads CASSLNVDEQYF. CDR3 coding DNA: TGTGCCAGCAGCTTAAACGTAGACGAGCAGTACTTC.